These T cell receptor beta chains were read from a single sample in a study of blood T cell repertoires in COVID-19. Method: immunoSEQ multiplex PCR; TCRdb's copy keeps in-frame clones and lacks some. The sample consists of tens of thousands of clones, around nine tenths of them appearing once. Material for sequencing was peripheral blood. These TCRs come from a human donor in a cohort sampled during active COVID-19. CDR3s include the opening cysteine and the closing phenylalanine or tryptophan. The order of the fields is CDR3 length, clone size, V gene, J gene, D gene, CDR3 DNA, CDR3 protein. D genes are given only for firm matches. Some rows have no size entry. The others give once, few or many, or a class for an expanded clone.

13	-	TRBV7-2	TRBJ2-3	-	TGTGCCAGCAGCTTCCGAGGCCCAGATACGCAGTATTTT	CASSFRGPDTQYF
14	-	TRBV19	TRBJ1-2	TRBD1	TGTGCCAGCGGGACAGGGGGCAGTAACTATGGCTACACCTTC	CASGTGGSNYGYTF
15	-	TRBV3-1/TRBV3-2	TRBJ2-7	-	TGTGCCAGCAGCCAGATGGGAGGGGGGGCCCACGAGCAGTACTTC	CASSQMGGGAHEQYF
16	-	TRBV4-3	TRBJ1-3	-	TGCGCCAGCAGCCAAGATCTGCCAGGGGTCGGAAACACCATATATTTT	CASSQDLPGVGNTIYF
12	-	TRBV2	TRBJ2-7	-	TGTGCCAGTCGGGGGAGGACCTACGAGCAGTACTTC	CASRGRTYEQYF
17	-	TRBV19	TRBJ1-5	-	TGTGCCAGTAGTATAGTGGCGCATAATAACGGGAATCCGCCCCAGCATTTT	CASSIVAHNNGNPPQHF
12	-	TRBV5-1	TRBJ1-1	TRBD1	TGCGCCAGCAGCTTGGGGGAGGGACAGGTGATCTTT	CASSLGEGQVIF
15	-	TRBV2	TRBJ1-1	TRBD1	TGTGCCAGCAAGGCGACAGGGGGCCCGAACACTGAAGCTTTCTTT	CASKATGGPNTEAFF
16	-	TRBV7-2	TRBJ2-3	TRBD2	TGTGCCAGCAGCTTAGGGGGGACTAGCCGGGCAGATACGCAGTATTTT	CASSLGGTSRADTQYF
16	once	TRBV5-7	TRBJ1-2	-	TGTGCCAGCAGCTTGGCCGAACCCAGGCCTAACTATGGCTACACCTTC	CASSLAEPRPNYGYTF
17	-	TRBV6-2/TRBV6-3	TRBJ2-1	-	TGTGCCAGCAGTTCAACTCGCAGGGGGAGGATTTACAATGAGCAGTTCTTC	CASSSTRRGRIYNEQFF
15	-	TRBV11-2	TRBJ1-3	-	TGTGCCAGCAGCTTAGACAGGAACTCTGGAAACACCATATATTTT	CASSLDRNSGNTIYF
15	-	TRBV10-2	TRBJ2-7	TRBD1	TGCGCCAGCGCCTTGGGGTCAACAGGGGGCAGCGAGCAGTACTTC	CASALGSTGGSEQYF
13	-	TRBV30	TRBJ1-5	TRBD1	TGTGCCTGGAGTGGACAGGGGAATCAGCCCCAGCATTTT	CAWSGQGNQPQHF
17	-	TRBV4-2	TRBJ2-1	TRBD2	TGTGCCAGCAGCCGAGCCCCTTTAGCGGGGGGGACCAATGAGCAGTTCTTC	CASSRAPLAGGTNEQFF
15	-	TRBV4-1	TRBJ1-3	-	TGCGCCAGCAGCCAAGATCGCGGGTCCGGAAACACCATATATTTT	CASSQDRGSGNTIYF
12	-	TRBV18	TRBJ1-1	-	TGTGCCAGCTCAGGCGACAGCACTGAAGCTTTCTTT	CASSGDSTEAFF
15	-	TRBV9	TRBJ1-1	TRBD1	TGTGCCAGCAGCGCGGACAGGGGTTGGACGCCTGAAGCTTTCTTT	CASSADRGWTPEAFF
14	-	TRBV5-1	TRBJ2-7	TRBD1	TGCGCCAGCAGCCGGGGGACAGGGGCCTACGAGCAGTACTTC	CASSRGTGAYEQYF
13	-	TRBV6-5	TRBJ2-7	TRBD2	TGTGGGGCTAGCGGGGGGGCCACCTACGAGCAGTACTTC	CGASGGATYEQYF
16	once	TRBV27	TRBJ1-1	TRBD1	TGTGCCAGCAAATCAGGACAGGCCGGTGGTGGCACTGAAGCTTTCTTT	CASKSGQAGGGTEAFF
16	once	TRBV6-2/TRBV6-3	TRBJ1-1	TRBD1	TGTGCCAGCAGTCCCCACAGGGCCCCAGGGGGAACTGAAGCTTTCTTT	CASSPHRAPGGTEAFF
15	-	TRBV5-1	TRBJ2-7	-	TGCGCCAGCAGCGAAGGCAGGGAAAGCTCCTACGAGCAGTACTTC	CASSEGRESSYEQYF
16	once	TRBV7-9	TRBJ2-1	-	TGTGCCAGCAGCTTAGGTACAAGTCAGAACCGCAATGAGCAGTTCTTC	CASSLGTSQNRNEQFF
16	-	TRBV6-1	TRBJ1-4	TRBD1	TGTGCCAGCAGTGAAGGAATCGGGACAGGGAATGAAAAACTGTTTTTT	CASSEGIGTGNEKLFF
15	-	TRBV11-2	TRBJ2-7	-	TGTGCCAGCAGCCCCCTGCGACAGTTCCTCTACGAGCAGTACTTC	CASSPLRQFLYEQYF
15	-	TRBV4-2	TRBJ1-4	-	TGTGCCAGCAGCCAAGTACACAACAGCAATGAAAAACTGTTTTTT	CASSQVHNSNEKLFF
13	-	TRBV19	TRBJ2-5	TRBD2	TGTGCCTCCTATAGCGGGGTCGAAGAGACCCAGTACTTC	CASYSGVEETQYF